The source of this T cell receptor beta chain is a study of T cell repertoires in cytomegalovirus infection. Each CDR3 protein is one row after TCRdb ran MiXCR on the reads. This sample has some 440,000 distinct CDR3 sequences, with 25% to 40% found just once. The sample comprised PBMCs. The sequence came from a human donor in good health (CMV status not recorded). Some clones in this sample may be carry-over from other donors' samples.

In DNA form, the CDR3 reads TGTGCCAGCAGTTATGCCGCCAGCTCTAACTATGGCTACACCTTC. Translating it yields CASSYAASSNYGYTF. The chain has TRBV6-8 and TRBJ1-2; D remains unclear. CDR1 is MNHGY and CDR2 is SAAAGT in the germline V gene. This CDR3 contains 15 residues. V was shortened by 3 bases and J by 0 bases, with 11 bases between the two germline ends.